This is a list of T cell receptor beta chains from one sample in a study of PD-1 blockade in classical Hodgkin lymphoma. Libraries were prepared by immunoSEQ multiplex PCR; TCRdb keeps only in-frame clonotypes and omits some of them. The sample holds about 97,000 clones; around 80% are singletons and the top ten take 12%. The sample was peripheral blood mononuclear cells (PBMCs), taken at baseline. The receptors were gathered from a human donor with classical Hodgkin lymphoma. Both conserved end residues are part of each CDR3. The order of the fields is J gene, V gene, clone size, CDR3 length, D gene, CDR3 DNA, CDR3 protein. D genes are given only for firm matches. Size is omitted from some rows. Given values are once, few, many or a class for expanded clones.

j_call: TRBJ2-3; v_call: TRBV5-1; clone_size: few; cdr3_length: 15; d_call: TRBD2; cdr3_nt: TGCGCCAGCAGCTTGGAACTAGCGGGAGGGGATACGCAGTATTTT; cdr3_aa: CASSLELAGGDTQYF
j_call: TRBJ2-7; v_call: TRBV10-1; clone_size: NA; cdr3_length: 17; d_call: TRBD2; cdr3_nt: TGCGCCAGCAGTGCACCCGGGACTAGCGGATACTCCTACGAGCAGTACTTC; cdr3_aa: CASSAPGTSGYSYEQYF
j_call: TRBJ1-1; v_call: TRBV29-1; clone_size: NA; cdr3_length: 13; d_call: NA; cdr3_nt: TGCAGCGGATTGGGACACCTGAACACTGAAGCTTTCTTT; cdr3_aa: CSGLGHLNTEAFF
j_call: TRBJ1-1; v_call: TRBV5-1; clone_size: NA; cdr3_length: 13; d_call: NA; cdr3_nt: TGCGCCAGCAGCTGGGACGGGGGCTCAGGAGCTTTCTTT; cdr3_aa: CASSWDGGSGAFF
j_call: TRBJ2-1; v_call: TRBV28; clone_size: NA; cdr3_length: 16; d_call: NA; cdr3_nt: TGTGCCAGCAGTTTGGTGGCGGCGCTCTCCTACAATGAGCAGTTCTTC; cdr3_aa: CASSLVAALSYNEQFF
j_call: TRBJ1-5; v_call: TRBV28; clone_size: NA; cdr3_length: 12; d_call: NA; cdr3_nt: TGTGCCATCAAGAAGGGCAATCAGCCCCAGCATTTT; cdr3_aa: CAIKKGNQPQHF
j_call: TRBJ2-3; v_call: TRBV5-4; clone_size: few; cdr3_length: 14; d_call: NA; cdr3_nt: TGTGCCAGCAGCCCAGGGACCCCCACAGATACGCAGTATTTT; cdr3_aa: CASSPGTPTDTQYF
j_call: TRBJ1-1; v_call: TRBV18; clone_size: NA; cdr3_length: 14; d_call: TRBD1; cdr3_nt: TGTGCCAGCTTGGCAACAGGGGGGAACACTGAAGCTTTCTTT; cdr3_aa: CASLATGGNTEAFF
j_call: TRBJ1-1; v_call: TRBV6-5; clone_size: NA; cdr3_length: 13; d_call: TRBD1; cdr3_nt: TGTGCCACGACAGGGGGCGCGAGGGCTGAAGCTTTCTTT; cdr3_aa: CATTGGARAEAFF
j_call: TRBJ2-3; v_call: TRBV2; clone_size: NA; cdr3_length: 13; d_call: NA; cdr3_nt: TGTGCCAGCGTAGGGCCAGACACAGATACGCAGTATTTT; cdr3_aa: CASVGPDTDTQYF
j_call: TRBJ1-1; v_call: TRBV19; clone_size: NA; cdr3_length: 16; d_call: NA; cdr3_nt: TGTGCCAGTAGCCCCAGTGCCCGGCAGTGGAACACTGAAGCTTTCTTT; cdr3_aa: CASSPSARQWNTEAFF
j_call: TRBJ2-3; v_call: TRBV29-1; clone_size: NA; cdr3_length: 13; d_call: NA; cdr3_nt: TGCAGTCATCGCCGGGGGCCTACAGATACGCAGTATTTT; cdr3_aa: CSHRRGPTDTQYF
j_call: TRBJ2-3; v_call: TRBV10-3; clone_size: NA; cdr3_length: 13; d_call: NA; cdr3_nt: TGTGCCATCAGTGACGCCCGCACAGATACGCAGTATTTT; cdr3_aa: CAISDARTDTQYF
j_call: TRBJ2-1; v_call: TRBV13; clone_size: NA; cdr3_length: 17; d_call: NA; cdr3_nt: TGTGCCAGCAGCTCAAGTATGGGGAGGGGGAGCTACAATGAGCAGTTCTTC; cdr3_aa: CASSSSMGRGSYNEQFF
j_call: TRBJ2-3; v_call: TRBV23-1; clone_size: NA; cdr3_length: 22; d_call: TRBD2; cdr3_nt: TGCGCCAGCAGTCATCGAAATTCCGGGACTAGCGGAATTACATACTACGGAGATACGCAGTATTTT; cdr3_aa: CASSHRNSGTSGITYYGDTQYF
j_call: TRBJ2-3; v_call: TRBV15; clone_size: NA; cdr3_length: 17; d_call: NA; cdr3_nt: TGTGCCACCAGCAGAGAGGCTAGGGGTGGTGGTTCAGATACGCAGTATTTT; cdr3_aa: CATSREARGGGSDTQYF
j_call: TRBJ2-7; v_call: TRBV27; clone_size: NA; cdr3_length: 15; d_call: NA; cdr3_nt: TGTGCCAGCAGTTTATCTTTGGCAGTATCGTACGAGCAGTACTTC; cdr3_aa: CASSLSLAVSYEQYF
j_call: TRBJ2-1; v_call: TRBV28; clone_size: once; cdr3_length: 16; d_call: NA; cdr3_nt: TGTGCCAGCACCGCAGGACTTACTAGCTCCTACAATGAGCAGTTCTTC; cdr3_aa: CASTAGLTSSYNEQFF
j_call: TRBJ2-2; v_call: TRBV5-1; clone_size: NA; cdr3_length: 17; d_call: TRBD2; cdr3_nt: TGCGCCAGCAGCTCTATGACTAGCGGGAGAAGCACCGGGGAGCTGTTTTTT; cdr3_aa: CASSSMTSGRSTGELFF
j_call: TRBJ1-5; v_call: TRBV7-2; clone_size: NA; cdr3_length: 15; d_call: NA; cdr3_nt: TGTGCCAGCAGTATACAGGGATCGGGGGATCAGCCCCAGCATTTT; cdr3_aa: CASSIQGSGDQPQHF
j_call: TRBJ2-7; v_call: TRBV5-1; clone_size: NA; cdr3_length: 15; d_call: TRBD2; cdr3_nt: TGCGCCAGCAGCGCGGGGACTAGCGGGGCCTACGAGCAGTACTTC; cdr3_aa: CASSAGTSGAYEQYF
j_call: TRBJ2-3; v_call: TRBV11-3; clone_size: NA; cdr3_length: 14; d_call: TRBD1; cdr3_nt: TGTGCCAGCAGCCATGGACAGGCCGGAGATACGCAGTATTTT; cdr3_aa: CASSHGQAGDTQYF
j_call: TRBJ2-6; v_call: TRBV28; clone_size: NA; cdr3_length: 13; d_call: NA; cdr3_nt: TGTGCCAGCAGTTTCGGTGGGGCCAACGTCCTGACTTTC; cdr3_aa: CASSFGGANVLTF
j_call: TRBJ1-1; v_call: TRBV27; clone_size: NA; cdr3_length: 15; d_call: NA; cdr3_nt: TGTGCCAGCAGTTTATGGGGGGCGAGAGGCACTGAAGCTTTCTTT; cdr3_aa: CASSLWGARGTEAFF
j_call: TRBJ2-7; v_call: TRBV23-1; clone_size: NA; cdr3_length: 15; d_call: NA; cdr3_nt: TGCGCCAGCACCCAAGTGAGAGGCCAATCCTACGAGCAGTACTTC; cdr3_aa: CASTQVRGQSYEQYF